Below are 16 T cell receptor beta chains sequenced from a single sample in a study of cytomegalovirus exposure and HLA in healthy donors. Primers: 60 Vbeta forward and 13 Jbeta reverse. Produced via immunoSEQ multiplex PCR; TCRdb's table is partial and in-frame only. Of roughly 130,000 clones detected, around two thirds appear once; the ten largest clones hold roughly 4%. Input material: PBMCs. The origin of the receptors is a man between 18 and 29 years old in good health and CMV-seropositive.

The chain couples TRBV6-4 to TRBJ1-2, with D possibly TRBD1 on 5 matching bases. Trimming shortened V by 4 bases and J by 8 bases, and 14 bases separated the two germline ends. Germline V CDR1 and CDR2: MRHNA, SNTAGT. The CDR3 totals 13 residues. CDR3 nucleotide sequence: TGTGCCAGCAGTGCCTACGGGGGGATGGGCTACACCTTC. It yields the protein CASSAYGGMGYTF.

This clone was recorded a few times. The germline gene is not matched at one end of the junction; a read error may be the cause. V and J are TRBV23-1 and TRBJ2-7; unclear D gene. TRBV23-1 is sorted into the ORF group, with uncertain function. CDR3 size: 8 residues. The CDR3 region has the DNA TGCGCCAGCAGTTCCCTCGACTTC. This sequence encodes CASSSLDF.

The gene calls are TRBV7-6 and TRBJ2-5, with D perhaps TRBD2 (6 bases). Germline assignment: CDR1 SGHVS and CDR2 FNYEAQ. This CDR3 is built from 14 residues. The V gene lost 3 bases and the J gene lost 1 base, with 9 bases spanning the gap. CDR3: CASSFRGIQETQYF. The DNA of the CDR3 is TGTGCCAGCAGCTTTCGGGGGATCCAAGAGACCCAGTACTTC. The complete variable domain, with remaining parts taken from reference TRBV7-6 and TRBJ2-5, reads GAGVSQSPRYKVTKRGQDVALRCDPISGHVSLYWYRQALGQGPEFLTYFNYEAQQDKSGLPNDRFSAERPEGSISTLTIQRTEQRDSAMYRCASSFRGIQETQYFGPGTRLLVL.

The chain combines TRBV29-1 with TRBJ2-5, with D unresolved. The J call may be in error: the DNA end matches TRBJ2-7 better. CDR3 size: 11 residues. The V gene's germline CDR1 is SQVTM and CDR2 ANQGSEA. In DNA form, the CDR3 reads TGCAGCGGTGCATTGGGCTACGAGCAGTACTTC. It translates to CSGALGYEQYF.

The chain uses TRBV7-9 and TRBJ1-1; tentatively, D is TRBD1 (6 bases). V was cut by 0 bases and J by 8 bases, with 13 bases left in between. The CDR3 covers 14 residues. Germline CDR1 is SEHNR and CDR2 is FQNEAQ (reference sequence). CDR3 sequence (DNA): TGTGCCAGCAGCTTAGCCGCAGGGGCGCTGGAAGCTTTCTTT. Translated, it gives CASSLAAGALEAFF.

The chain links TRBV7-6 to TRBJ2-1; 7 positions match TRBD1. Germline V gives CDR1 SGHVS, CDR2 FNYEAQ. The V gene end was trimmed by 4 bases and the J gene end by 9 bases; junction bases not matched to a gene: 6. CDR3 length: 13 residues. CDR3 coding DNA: TGTGCCAGCAGCTCACAAGGGGGCGGTGAGCAGTTCTTC. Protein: CASSSQGGGEQFF.

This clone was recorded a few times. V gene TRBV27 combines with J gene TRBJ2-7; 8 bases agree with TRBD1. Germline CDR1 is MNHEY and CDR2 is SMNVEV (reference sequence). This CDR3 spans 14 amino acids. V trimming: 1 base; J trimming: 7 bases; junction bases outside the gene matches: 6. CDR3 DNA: TGTGCCAGCAGTTTATGGCAGGGGGCGGGGGAGCAGTACTTC. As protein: CASSLWQGAGEQYF.

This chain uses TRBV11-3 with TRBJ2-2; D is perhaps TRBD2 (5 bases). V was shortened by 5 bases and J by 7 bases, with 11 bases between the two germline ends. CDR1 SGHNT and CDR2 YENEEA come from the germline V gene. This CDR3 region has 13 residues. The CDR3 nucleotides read TGTGCCAGCAGCGCGAGCCGGGGCGGGGAGCTGTTTTTT. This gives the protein CASSASRGGELFF.

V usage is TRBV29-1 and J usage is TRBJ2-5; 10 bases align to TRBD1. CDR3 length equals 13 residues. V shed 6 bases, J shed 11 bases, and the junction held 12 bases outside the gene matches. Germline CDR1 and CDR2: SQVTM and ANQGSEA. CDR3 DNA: TGCAGCGTATCGGACAGGGGGGTGGGAGAGCAGTACTTC. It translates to CSVSDRGVGEQYF.

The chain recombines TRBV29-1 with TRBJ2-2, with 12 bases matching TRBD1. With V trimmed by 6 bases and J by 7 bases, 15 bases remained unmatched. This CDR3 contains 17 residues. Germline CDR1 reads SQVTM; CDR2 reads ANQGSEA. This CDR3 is CSVLPGQGATNGGELFF. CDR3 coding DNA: TGCAGCGTCCTACCGGGACAGGGGGCGACCAACGGCGGGGAGCTGTTTTTT.

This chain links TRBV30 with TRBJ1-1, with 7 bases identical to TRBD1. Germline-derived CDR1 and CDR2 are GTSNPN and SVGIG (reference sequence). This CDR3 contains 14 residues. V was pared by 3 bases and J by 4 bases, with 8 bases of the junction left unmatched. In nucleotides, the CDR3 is TGTGCCTGGAGGACAGGGATCGGTCTCACTGAAGCTTTCTTT. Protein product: CAWRTGIGLTEAFF.

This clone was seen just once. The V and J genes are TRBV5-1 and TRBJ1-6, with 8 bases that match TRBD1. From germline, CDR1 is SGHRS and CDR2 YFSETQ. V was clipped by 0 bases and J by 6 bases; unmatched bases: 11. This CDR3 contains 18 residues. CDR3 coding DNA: TGCGCCAGCAGCTTGGCGCCCCAGGGGGCATCGAGTAATTCACCCCTCCACTTT. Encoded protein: CASSLAPQGASSNSPLHF.

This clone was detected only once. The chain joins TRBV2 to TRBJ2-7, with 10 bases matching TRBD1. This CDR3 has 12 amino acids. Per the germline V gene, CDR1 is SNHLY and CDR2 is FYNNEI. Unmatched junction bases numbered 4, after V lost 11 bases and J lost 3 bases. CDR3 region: CAGGQGIYEQYF. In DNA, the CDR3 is TGTGCCGGGGGACAGGGGATCTACGAGCAGTACTTC.

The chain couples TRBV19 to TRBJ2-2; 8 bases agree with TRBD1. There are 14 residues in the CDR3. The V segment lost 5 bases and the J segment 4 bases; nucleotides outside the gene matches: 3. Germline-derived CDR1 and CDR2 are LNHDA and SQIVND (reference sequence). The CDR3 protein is CASSRTGGTGELFF. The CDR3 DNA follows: TGTGCCAGTAGTCGAACAGGGGGCACCGGGGAGCTGTTTTTT.

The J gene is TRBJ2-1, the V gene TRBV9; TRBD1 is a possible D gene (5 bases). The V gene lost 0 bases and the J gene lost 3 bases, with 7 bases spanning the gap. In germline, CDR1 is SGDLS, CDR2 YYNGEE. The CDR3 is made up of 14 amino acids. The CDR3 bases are TGTGCCAGCAGCGTAGATGACAGCTACAATGAGCAGTTCTTC. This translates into CASSVDDSYNEQFF.

CDR3 residues: CASRDAGDSNQPQHF. CDR3 sequence (DNA): TGTGCCAGCAGGGATGCGGGGGATAGCAATCAGCCCCAGCATTTT. This chain links TRBV27 with TRBJ1-5; D possibly corresponds to TRBD1 (5 bases). Germline V lookup: CDR1 MNHEY, CDR2 SMNVEV (reference sequence). V was clipped by 6 bases and J by 0 bases, with 12 bases between them. The CDR3 runs to 15 residues.